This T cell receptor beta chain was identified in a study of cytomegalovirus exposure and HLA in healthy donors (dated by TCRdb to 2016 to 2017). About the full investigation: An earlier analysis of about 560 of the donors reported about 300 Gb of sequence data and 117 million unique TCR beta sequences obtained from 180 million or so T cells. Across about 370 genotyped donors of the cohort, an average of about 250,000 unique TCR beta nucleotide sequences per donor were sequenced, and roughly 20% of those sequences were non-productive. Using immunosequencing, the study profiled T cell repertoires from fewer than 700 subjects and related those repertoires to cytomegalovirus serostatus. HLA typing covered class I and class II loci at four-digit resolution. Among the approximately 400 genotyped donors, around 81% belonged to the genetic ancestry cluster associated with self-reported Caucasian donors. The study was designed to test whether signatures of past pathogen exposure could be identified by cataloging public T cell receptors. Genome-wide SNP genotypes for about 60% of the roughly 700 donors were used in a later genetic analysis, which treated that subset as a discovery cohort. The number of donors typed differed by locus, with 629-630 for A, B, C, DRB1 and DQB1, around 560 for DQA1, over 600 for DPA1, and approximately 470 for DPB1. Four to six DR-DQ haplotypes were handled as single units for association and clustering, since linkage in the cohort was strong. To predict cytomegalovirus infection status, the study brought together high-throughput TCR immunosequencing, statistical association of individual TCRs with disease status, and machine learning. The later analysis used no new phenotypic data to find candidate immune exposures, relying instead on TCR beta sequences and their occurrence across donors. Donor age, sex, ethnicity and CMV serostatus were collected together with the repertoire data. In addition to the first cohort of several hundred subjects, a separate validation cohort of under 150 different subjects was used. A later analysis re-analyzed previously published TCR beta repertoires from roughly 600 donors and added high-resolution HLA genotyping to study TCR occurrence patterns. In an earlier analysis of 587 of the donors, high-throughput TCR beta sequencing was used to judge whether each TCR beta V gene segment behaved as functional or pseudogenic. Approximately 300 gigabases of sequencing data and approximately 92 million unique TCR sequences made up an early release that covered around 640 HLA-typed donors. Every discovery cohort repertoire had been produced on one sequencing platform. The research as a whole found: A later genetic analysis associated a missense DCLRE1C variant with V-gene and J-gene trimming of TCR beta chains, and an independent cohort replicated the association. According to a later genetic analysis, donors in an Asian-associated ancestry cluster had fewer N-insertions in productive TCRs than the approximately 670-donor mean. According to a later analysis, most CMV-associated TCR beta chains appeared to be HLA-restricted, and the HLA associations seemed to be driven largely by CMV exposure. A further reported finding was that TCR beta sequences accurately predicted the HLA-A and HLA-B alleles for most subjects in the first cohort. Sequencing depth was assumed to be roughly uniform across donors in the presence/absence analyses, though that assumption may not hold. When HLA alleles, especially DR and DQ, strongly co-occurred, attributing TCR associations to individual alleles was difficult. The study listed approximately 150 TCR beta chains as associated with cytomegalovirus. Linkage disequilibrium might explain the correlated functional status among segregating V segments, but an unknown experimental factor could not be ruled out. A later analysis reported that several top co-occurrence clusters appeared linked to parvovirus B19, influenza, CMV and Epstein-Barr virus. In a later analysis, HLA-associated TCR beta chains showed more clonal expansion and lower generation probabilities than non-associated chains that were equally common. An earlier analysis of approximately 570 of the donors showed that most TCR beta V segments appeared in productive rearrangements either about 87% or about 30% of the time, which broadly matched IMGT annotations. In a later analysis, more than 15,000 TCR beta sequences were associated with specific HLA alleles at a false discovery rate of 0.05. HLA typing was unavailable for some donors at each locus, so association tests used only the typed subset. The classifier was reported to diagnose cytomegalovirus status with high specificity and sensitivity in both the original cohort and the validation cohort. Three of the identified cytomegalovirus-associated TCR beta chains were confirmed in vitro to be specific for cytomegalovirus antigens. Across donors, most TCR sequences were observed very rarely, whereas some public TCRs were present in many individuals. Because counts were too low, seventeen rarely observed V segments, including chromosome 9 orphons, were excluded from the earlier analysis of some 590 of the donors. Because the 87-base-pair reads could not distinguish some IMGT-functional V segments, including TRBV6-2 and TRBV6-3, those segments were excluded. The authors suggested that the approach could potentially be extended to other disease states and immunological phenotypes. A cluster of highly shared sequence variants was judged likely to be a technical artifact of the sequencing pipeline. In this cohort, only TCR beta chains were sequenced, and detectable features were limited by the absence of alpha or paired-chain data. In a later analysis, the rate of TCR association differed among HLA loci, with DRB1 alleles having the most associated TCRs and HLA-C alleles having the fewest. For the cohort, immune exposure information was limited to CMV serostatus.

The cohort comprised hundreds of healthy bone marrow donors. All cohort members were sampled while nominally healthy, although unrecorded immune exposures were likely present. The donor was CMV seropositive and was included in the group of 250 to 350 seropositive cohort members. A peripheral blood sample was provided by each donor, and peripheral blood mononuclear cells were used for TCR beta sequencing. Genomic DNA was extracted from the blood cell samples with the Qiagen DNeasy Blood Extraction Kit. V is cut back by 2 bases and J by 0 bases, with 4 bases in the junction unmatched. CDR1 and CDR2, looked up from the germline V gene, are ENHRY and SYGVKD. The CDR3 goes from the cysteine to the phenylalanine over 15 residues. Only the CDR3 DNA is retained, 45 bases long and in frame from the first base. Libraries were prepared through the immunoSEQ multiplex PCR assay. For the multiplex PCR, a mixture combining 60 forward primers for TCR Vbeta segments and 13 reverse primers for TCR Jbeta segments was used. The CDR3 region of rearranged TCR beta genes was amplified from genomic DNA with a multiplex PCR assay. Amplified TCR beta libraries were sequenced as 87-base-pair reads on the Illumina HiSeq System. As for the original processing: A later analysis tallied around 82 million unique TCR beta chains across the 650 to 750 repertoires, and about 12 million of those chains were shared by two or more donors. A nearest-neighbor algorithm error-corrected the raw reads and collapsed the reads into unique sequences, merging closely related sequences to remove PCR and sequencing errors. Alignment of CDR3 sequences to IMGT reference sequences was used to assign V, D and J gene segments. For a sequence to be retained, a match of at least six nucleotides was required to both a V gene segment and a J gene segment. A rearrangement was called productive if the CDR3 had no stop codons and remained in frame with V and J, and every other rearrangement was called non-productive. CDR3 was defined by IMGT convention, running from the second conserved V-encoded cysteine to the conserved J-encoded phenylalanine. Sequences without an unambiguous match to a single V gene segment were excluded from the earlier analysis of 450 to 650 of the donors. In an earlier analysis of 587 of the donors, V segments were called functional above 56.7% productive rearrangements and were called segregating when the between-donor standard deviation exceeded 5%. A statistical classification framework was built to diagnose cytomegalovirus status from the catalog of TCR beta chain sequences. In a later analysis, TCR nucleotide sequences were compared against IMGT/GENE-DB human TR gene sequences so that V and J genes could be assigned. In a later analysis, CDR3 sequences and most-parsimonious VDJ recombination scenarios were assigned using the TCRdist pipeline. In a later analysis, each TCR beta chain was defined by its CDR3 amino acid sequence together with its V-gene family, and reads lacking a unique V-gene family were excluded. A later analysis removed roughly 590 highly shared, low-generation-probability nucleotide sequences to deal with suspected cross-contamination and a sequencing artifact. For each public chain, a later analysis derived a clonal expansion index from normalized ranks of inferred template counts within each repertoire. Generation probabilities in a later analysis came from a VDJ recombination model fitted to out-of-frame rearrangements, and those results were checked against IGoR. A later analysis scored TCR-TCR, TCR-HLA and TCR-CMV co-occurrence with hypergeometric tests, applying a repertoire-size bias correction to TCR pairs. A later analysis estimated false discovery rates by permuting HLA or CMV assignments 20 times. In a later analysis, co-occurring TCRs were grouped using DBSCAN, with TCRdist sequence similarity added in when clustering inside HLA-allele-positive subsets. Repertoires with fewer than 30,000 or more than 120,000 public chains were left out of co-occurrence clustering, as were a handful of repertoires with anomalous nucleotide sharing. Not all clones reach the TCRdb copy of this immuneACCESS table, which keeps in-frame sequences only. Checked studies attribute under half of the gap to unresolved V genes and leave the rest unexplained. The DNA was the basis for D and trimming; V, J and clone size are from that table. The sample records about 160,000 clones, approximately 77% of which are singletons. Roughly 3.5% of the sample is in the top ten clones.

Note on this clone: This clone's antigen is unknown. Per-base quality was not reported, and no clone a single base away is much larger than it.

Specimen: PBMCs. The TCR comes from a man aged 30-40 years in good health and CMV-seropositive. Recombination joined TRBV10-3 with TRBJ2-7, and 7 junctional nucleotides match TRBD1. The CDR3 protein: CAISERGDSSYEQYF. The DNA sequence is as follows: TGTGCCATCAGTGAGCGTGGGGACAGCTCCTACGAGCAGTACTTC.